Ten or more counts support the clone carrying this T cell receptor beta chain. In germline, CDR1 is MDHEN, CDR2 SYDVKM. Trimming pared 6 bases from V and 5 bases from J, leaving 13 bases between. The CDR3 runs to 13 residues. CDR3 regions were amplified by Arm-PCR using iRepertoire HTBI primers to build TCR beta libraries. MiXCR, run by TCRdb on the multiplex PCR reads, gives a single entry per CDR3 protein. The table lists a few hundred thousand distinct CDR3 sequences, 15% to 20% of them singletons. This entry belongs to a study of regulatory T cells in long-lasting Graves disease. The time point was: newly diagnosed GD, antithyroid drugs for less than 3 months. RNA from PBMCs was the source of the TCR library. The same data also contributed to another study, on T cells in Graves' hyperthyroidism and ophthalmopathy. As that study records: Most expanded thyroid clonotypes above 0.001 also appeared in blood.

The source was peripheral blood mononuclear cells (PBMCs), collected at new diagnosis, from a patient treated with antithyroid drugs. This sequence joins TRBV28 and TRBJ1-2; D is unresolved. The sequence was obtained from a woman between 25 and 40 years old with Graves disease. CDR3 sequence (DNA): TGTGCCAGCAGCCGCGGGCGGTCATATGGCTACACCTTC. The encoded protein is CASSRGRSYGYTF.